Following are 21 T cell receptor beta chains from one sample sequenced in a study of CD8+ T cells in alopecia areata. Noted treatment: oral pan-JAK inhibitor, 5-10 mg twice daily. Following RNA extraction, reverse transcription yielded cDNA that acted as the sequencing template. The assay was immunoSEQ multiplex PCR, and TCRdb's table has in-frame clones only and misses some. The sample lists about 110,000 clones, around 83% occurring once. This specimen was CD8+ T cells sorted from blood, taken at week 24, from a patient treated with tofacitinib. These receptors were taken from a human donor with alopecia areata.

The V call is TRBV4-1, the J call TRBJ2-7, with D possibly being TRBD2 (5 bases). The germline V gene encodes CDR1 MGHRA and CDR2 YSYEKL. The CDR3 contains 14 residues. Trimming took off 1 base at V and 4 bases at J, with 11 bases between the two ends. The CDR3 DNA is TGCGCCAGCAGCCAAGTTGAGGGAGTGTACGAGCAGTACTTC. Translated: CASSQVEGVYEQYF.

The chain uses TRBV4-1 and TRBJ2-7; 8 bases align to TRBD1. In germline, CDR1 is MGHRA, CDR2 YSYEKL. The trim removed 1 base at V and 9 bases at J, leaving 11 bases unmatched. CDR3 length: 15 amino acids. CDR3 nucleotides: TGCGCCAGCAGCCAAGCAGGGGGCGGTACCCGTGGGCAGTACTTC. Its protein product is CASSQAGGGTRGQYF.

The chain is built from TRBV7-9 and TRBJ2-3; TRBD1 matches 9 bases. Per the germline V gene, CDR1 is SEHNR and CDR2 is FQNEAQ (reference sequence). This CDR3 is built from 14 residues. J gave up 7 bases and V 5 bases, and 7 bases lay outside the gene matches. The CDR3 bases are TGTGCCAGCAGCGCGGGACAGGGAATTAATACGCAGTATTTT. This sequence encodes CASSAGQGINTQYF.

The V call is TRBV5-6, the J call TRBJ2-7; D remains ambiguous. Looked up from germline, CDR1 is SGHDT and CDR2 is YYEEEE. Trimming left V 4 bases short and J 0 bases short, with 14 bases between. The CDR3 is made up of 15 amino acids. The CDR3 DNA reads as TGTGCCAGCAGCCCAACATTCTCGAGCTCCTACGAGCAGTACTTC. Protein product: CASSPTFSSSYEQYF.

CDR3 loop: CASSLDQAGELFF. CDR3 nucleotide sequence: TGCGCCAGCAGCTTGGACCAGGCCGGGGAGCTGTTTTTT. The chain joins TRBV5-1 to TRBJ2-2; no definite D call. Germline V gene sequence: CDR1 SGHRS, CDR2 YFSETQ. V was cut by 0 bases and J by 6 bases, with 6 bases left in between. The CDR3 loop spans 13 amino acids.

The rearrangement links TRBV2 to TRBJ2-7, with TRBD1 matching over 7 bases. V trimming: 6 bases; J trimming: 3 bases; junction bases outside the gene matches: 8. The CDR3 spans 14 residues. CDR1 and CDR2 from the germline V gene are SNHLY and FYNNEI. The CDR3: CASRPTGRSYEQYF. CDR3 coding DNA: TGTGCCAGCAGGCCGACAGGGAGAAGCTACGAGCAGTACTTC. Drawing the rest from reference TRBV2 and TRBJ2-7, the complete variable domain is EPEVTQTPSHQVTQMGQEVILRCVPISNHLYFYWYRQILGQKVEFLVSFYNNEISEKSEIFDDQFSVERPDGSNFTLKIRSTKLEDSAMYFCASRPTGRSYEQYFGPGTRLTVT.

The chain combines TRBV5-4 with TRBJ2-1; the D gene is possibly TRBD2 (5 bases). Trimming took off 2 bases at V and 3 bases at J, with 9 bases between the two ends. The CDR3 totals 14 residues. The V gene's germline CDR1 is SGHNT and CDR2 YYREEE (reference sequence). CDR3 sequence (DNA): TGTGCCAGCAGCTTAGGAGGAGGCTACAATGAGCAGTTCTTC. Amino acids: CASSLGGGYNEQFF.

The count of this clone is one. The chain is built from TRBV7-9 and TRBJ1-2, with 10 bases that match TRBD1. Germline values: CDR1 SEHNR, CDR2 FQNEAQ (reference sequence). This CDR3 has 13 amino acids. J lost 6 bases, V lost 5 bases, and 3 bases had no gene match. The CDR3 region is CASSIGTGDGYTF. The CDR3 region has the DNA TGTGCCAGCAGCATCGGGACAGGGGATGGCTACACCTTC.

Concerning this clone: The same CDR3 also results from other DNA sequences found in this sample. The chain employs TRBV4-2 and TRBJ2-7, with TRBD1 matching over 8 bases. Germline CDR1 LGHNA, CDR2 YNFKEQ. The CDR3 totals 16 residues. V shed 0 bases and J 2 bases; nucleotides not matched to a gene: 6. The chain's CDR3 is CASSQEGAGGPYEQYF. The CDR3 nucleotides are TGTGCCAGCAGCCAAGAGGGGGCAGGGGGCCCCTACGAGCAGTACTTC.

The genes are TRBV5-1 and TRBJ2-7, with 7 bases matching TRBD1. Germline V gene sequence: CDR1 SGHRS, CDR2 YFSETQ. V shed 7 bases and J 5 bases; nucleotides not matched to a gene: 12. The CDR3 runs 14 residues. This CDR3 reads CASQGGRGTNEQYF. As DNA, the CDR3 is TGCGCCAGCCAAGGCGGCAGGGGGACCAACGAGCAGTACTTC.

CDR3 in amino acids: CASSLESREETQYF. DNA for the CDR3: TGTGCCAGCAGCTTAGAGTCCAGGGAAGAGACCCAGTACTTC. This chain connects TRBV7-2 to TRBJ2-5, with D maybe TRBD1 (5 bases). Between the trimmed V and J ends, which lost 1 base and 3 bases, there was a span of 9 bases. Per germline, CDR1 SGHTA and CDR2 FQGNSA. The CDR3 runs to 14 residues.

The chain has TRBV21-1 and TRBJ1-5. TRBV21-1 is a recognized pseudogene. This CDR3 has 14 amino acids. CDR3 sequence: CASSKVPSNQPQHF. In nucleotides, the CDR3 is TGTGCCAGCAGCAAAGTTCCGAGCAATCAGCCCCAGCATTTT.

This chain links TRBV29-1 with TRBJ2-1; 9 bases map to TRBD2. Germline lookup yields CDR1 SQVTM and CDR2 ANQGSEA. Trimming took 3 bases from V and 7 from J; bases not matched to a gene: 7. The CDR3 is 14 amino acids. CDR3 bases: TGCAGCGTTGATTGGGCGGGGGGGCCTAATGAGCAGTTCTTC. Its protein is CSVDWAGGPNEQFF.

The chain joins TRBV18 to TRBJ1-5, with D perhaps TRBD1 (6 bases). The V end was cut by 3 bases, the J end by 5 bases, with 11 bases between. The CDR3 has 14 amino acids. In germline, CDR1 is KGHSH, CDR2 LQKENI. The DNA for the CDR3 is TGTGCCAGCTCACCGGTAGGGGGATATCAGCCCCAGCATTTT. Amino acid sequence: CASSPVGGYQPQHF. The variable domain in full, completed from reference TRBV18 and TRBJ1-5, reads NAGVMQNPRHLVRRRGQEARLRCSPMKGHSHVYWYRQLPEEGLKFMVYLQKENIIDESGMPKERFSAEFPKEGPSILRIQQVVRGDSAAYFCASSPVGGYQPQHFGDGTRLSIL.

This chain joins TRBV10-2 and TRBJ2-7, with unresolved D. The CDR3 spans 13 residues. Germline V lookup: CDR1 WSHSY, CDR2 SAAADI. Trimming took off 4 bases at V and 1 base at J, with 8 bases between the two ends. CDR3 amino acids: CASSVQVSYEQYF. CDR3 in DNA: TGCGCCAGCAGTGTTCAGGTGTCCTACGAGCAGTACTTC.

This chain uses TRBV9 with TRBJ2-3; D tentatively reads TRBD1 or TRBD2 (6 bases each). Between the trimmed V and J ends, which lost 0 bases and 0 bases, there was a span of 11 bases. CDR3 length: 16 residues. CDR1 is SGDLS, CDR2 YYNGEE, per germline. The CDR3 protein is CASSVEGGSSTDTQYF. Written as DNA, the CDR3 is TGTGCCAGCAGCGTAGAAGGGGGGTCTAGCACAGATACGCAGTATTTT.

The chain has TRBV6-5 and TRBJ2-2, with D unclear. The germline V gene encodes CDR1 MNHEY and CDR2 SVGAGI. The CDR3 has 14 amino acids. V lost 5 bases, J lost 5 bases, and 12 bases lay in between. The DNA of the CDR3 is TGTGCCAGCAGTCCTTCGGGTCTTACCGGGGAGCTGTTTTTT. Translated, it gives CASSPSGLTGELFF.

The CDR3 loop is CASSGDRNEQYF. As DNA, the CDR3 is TGTGCCAGCAGCGGGGACAGAAACGAGCAGTACTTC. The rearrangement joins TRBV9 to TRBJ2-7, with 7 bases matching TRBD1. The length of the CDR3 is 12 residues. The V segment lost 3 bases and the J segment 5 bases; nucleotides outside the gene matches: 2. From germline, CDR1 is SGDLS and CDR2 YYNGEE.

The V and J genes are TRBV29-1 and TRBJ2-7; 9 bases line up with TRBD1. V lost 2 bases, J lost 0 bases, and 8 bases stayed unmatched. This CDR3 is 16 amino acids long. The V gene's germline CDR1 is SQVTM and CDR2 ANQGSEA. The CDR3 region is CSVESGTGPSSYEQYF. As DNA, the CDR3 is TGCAGCGTTGAAAGCGGGACAGGGCCAAGCTCCTACGAGCAGTACTTC.

V gene TRBV5-1 combines with J gene TRBJ2-5; TRBD2 is a possible D gene (5 bases). CDR1 SGHRS and CDR2 YFSETQ come from the germline V gene. The CDR3 has 14 amino acids. V gave up 0 bases and J gave up 4 bases, with 10 bases separating them. CDR3 sequence: CASSLVSGGETQYF. CDR3 in DNA: TGCGCCAGCAGCTTGGTAAGCGGTGGAGAGACCCAGTACTTC.

CDR3 sequence: CASSLGSGGETQYF. The DNA of the CDR3 is TGTGCCAGCAGCTTAGGTAGCGGGGGAGAGACCCAGTACTTC. The gene calls are TRBV11-2 and TRBJ2-5, with TRBD2 identical over 9 bases. The J segment lost 4 bases and the V segment lost 1 base, leaving 1 base of the junction unmatched. Germline V gene sequence: CDR1 SGHAT, CDR2 FQNNGV. The CDR3 covers 14 residues.